The rows below give T cell receptor beta chains drawn from one sample of a study of cytomegalovirus exposure and HLA in healthy donors. Using immunoSEQ multiplex PCR, the repertoire was profiled, and TCRdb retains in-frame clones only, with some absent. The sample table sets out about 120,000 clones. The sequenced sample was PBMCs. The receptors here all came from a woman aged 40 to 50 in good health and CMV-seropositive. The CDR3 runs from the conserved cysteine through the conserved F or W. A D gene is named only where the DNA matches it firmly.

cdr3_nt cdr3_aa v_call d_call j_call
TGTGCCAGCAGCTTAGGGACTAGCGGGCGTGCAGATACGCAGTATTTT CASSLGTSGRADTQYF TRBV11-2 TRBD2 TRBJ2-3
TGTGCCAGCAGTCCCTCGCCCAGCGGGAGCTACGAGCAGTACTTC CASSPSPSGSYEQYF TRBV27 TRBD2 TRBJ2-7
TGCGCCAGCAGCCAAGAGCGAGGGAGGGCCGATTACGAGCAGTACTTC CASSQERGRADYEQYF TRBV4-1 TRBD2 TRBJ2-7
TGCAGCGTCGGGACTAGCGGCGCTGACGAGCAGTACTTC CSVGTSGADEQYF TRBV29-1 TRBD2 TRBJ2-7
TGTGCCAGCAGCGGCCGCCGGACGGGACTACTCGAGCAGTACTTC CASSGRRTGLLEQYF TRBV6-1 TRBD2 TRBJ2-7
TGTGCCAGCAGTAACAGGGGAAAACTGTTTTTT CASSNRGKLFF TRBV6-5 TRBD1 TRBJ1-4
TGTGCCAGCAGCGTAGCGGGAGGGAGCGGGGAGCTGTTTTTT CASSVAGGSGELFF TRBV9 TRBD2 TRBJ2-2
TGTGCCAGCACCCCCAGGGGGCTTAACACCATATATTTT CASTPRGLNTIYF TRBV6-1 TRBD1 TRBJ1-3
TGTGCCATCAGTGAGTTCCGGGAGGGTGGTGAGCAGTTCTTC CAISEFREGGEQFF TRBV10-3 TRBD2 TRBJ2-1
TGTGCCAGCAGCTTGCCCGGGGGCACTGAAGCTTTCTTT CASSLPGGTEAFF TRBV5-5 NA TRBJ1-1
TGTGCCAGCAGCTTAGGGAGTACGACCTACGAGCAGTACTTC CASSLGSTTYEQYF TRBV7-9 NA TRBJ2-7
TGCAGCGTCTGGGACAGCTACGAGCAGTACTTC CSVWDSYEQYF TRBV29-1 TRBD1 TRBJ2-7
TGTGCCAGCAGCCTACACAGGGGCTCCCCGCCCCTAGTTGGTGAGCAGTTCTTC CASSLHRGSPPLVGEQFF TRBV7-2 TRBD1 TRBJ2-1
TGCGCCAGCAGCCAAGGCGCCACTACGACCACAGATACGCAGTATTTT CASSQGATTTTDTQYF TRBV4-1 NA TRBJ2-3
TGTGCCAGCAGGACAGGGTCCTACGAGCAGTACTTC CASRTGSYEQYF TRBV6-1 TRBD1 TRBJ2-7
TGTGCCATCAGTGAGGGGGGAGGCGATCAGCCCCAGCATTTT CAISEGGGDQPQHF TRBV10-3 NA TRBJ1-5
TGCGCCAGCAGCCTTCTAGCGGGAGGGCCCTACGAGCAGTACTTC CASSLLAGGPYEQYF TRBV4-1 TRBD2 TRBJ2-7
TGTGCCATCAGTGATGGGACATACACTGAAGCTTTCTTT CAISDGTYTEAFF TRBV10-3 NA TRBJ1-1
TGTGCCAGTAGTAATACGGGAGGGACCTACGAGCAGTACTTC CASSNTGGTYEQYF TRBV19 TRBD2 TRBJ2-7
TGTGCCAGCAGTTATTCCAGGGTCACTGGGGCCAACGTCCTGACTTTC CASSYSRVTGANVLTF TRBV6-5 NA TRBJ2-6
TGTGTCAGCAGTGAATCCCCCTACACTGAAGCTTTCTTT CVSSESPYTEAFF TRBV2 NA TRBJ1-1
TGTGCCACCAGCAGAGATGGGGGGGTGAATCAGCCCCAGCATTTT CATSRDGGVNQPQHF TRBV15 NA TRBJ1-5
TGCGCCAGCAGCCAAGATCGGGGATACTACGAGCAGTACTTC CASSQDRGYYEQYF TRBV4-3 NA TRBJ2-7
TGTGCCAGCAGCCTAGACGGTACAGGGTACGAGCAGTACTTC CASSLDGTGYEQYF TRBV7-6 NA TRBJ2-7
TGTGCCAGCAGCTTAAATCGGGGGTCGGGCCAGTACTTC CASSLNRGSGQYF TRBV7-3 NA TRBJ2-5
TGTGCCAGCAGCCGGGGGGCCGCTGAAGCTTTCTTT CASSRGAAEAFF TRBV7-9 NA TRBJ1-1
TGTGCCAGCAGCCTCGGGGTTTCCTACGAGCAGTACTTC CASSLGVSYEQYF TRBV28 NA TRBJ2-7
TGTGCCAGCAGCTTGGCAGGCAGTAAAACAGATACGCAGTATTTT CASSLAGSKTDTQYF TRBV5-4 NA TRBJ2-3
TGTGCCTGGAGTGTGTCATGGAGCTCTGGAAACACCATATATTTT CAWSVSWSSGNTIYF TRBV30 NA TRBJ1-3
TGCGCCAGCAGCTCCCCAACCGGGACAGGGGACAATGAGCAGTTCTTC CASSSPTGTGDNEQFF TRBV5-1 TRBD1 TRBJ2-1
TGCGCCAGCAGCCTAGCCGGGACTAAAGTAGAGACCCAGTACTTC CASSLAGTKVETQYF TRBV5-1 TRBD2 TRBJ2-5
TGTGCCAGTAGTTTAACGGCAGGGGGCGGATCTGAAGCTTTCTTT CASSLTAGGGSEAFF TRBV19 TRBD1 TRBJ1-1
TGTGCCAGCTCACCACCGCGACAGATGAACACTGAAGCTTTCTTT CASSPPRQMNTEAFF TRBV18 NA TRBJ1-1